A single TCR beta chain is shown here with its context. Using immunoSEQ multiplex PCR, the repertoire was profiled, and TCRdb retains in-frame clones only, with some absent. The top ten clones hold 15% of a sample with 43,000 or so clones, 87% of them seen once. There are 12 residues in the CDR3. The germline CDR1 and CDR2 sequences are SQVTM and ANQGSEA. Between the trimmed V and J ends, which lost 6 bases and 6 bases, there was a span of 15 bases. This entry belongs to a study of blood T cell repertoires in COVID-19. The V and J genes are TRBV29-1 and TRBJ2-7; tentative D call: TRBD2 (5 bases). The sequencing input was peripheral blood. The origin of this receptor is a man in his sixties with active COVID-19. DNA for the CDR3: TGCAGCGTGGCCCCGGGGTACTGCGAGCAGTACTTC. Translation: CSVAPGYCEQYF.